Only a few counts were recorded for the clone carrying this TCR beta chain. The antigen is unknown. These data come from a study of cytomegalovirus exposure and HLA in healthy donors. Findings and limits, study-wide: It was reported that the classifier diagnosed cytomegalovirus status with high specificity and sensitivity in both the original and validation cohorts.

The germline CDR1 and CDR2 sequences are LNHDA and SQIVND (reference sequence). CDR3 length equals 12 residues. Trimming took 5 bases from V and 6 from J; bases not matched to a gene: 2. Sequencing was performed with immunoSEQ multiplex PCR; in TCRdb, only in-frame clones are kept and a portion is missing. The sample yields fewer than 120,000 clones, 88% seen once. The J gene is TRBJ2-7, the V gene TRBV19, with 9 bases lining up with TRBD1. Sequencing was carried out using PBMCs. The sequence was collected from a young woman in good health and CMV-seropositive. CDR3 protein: CASSGDRVEQYF. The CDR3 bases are TGTGCCAGTAGTGGGGACAGGGTCGAGCAGTACTTC.